The sequence of this T cell receptor (beta chain) was determined in a study of T cell responses to AZD1222 COVID-19 vaccine. Study-level information: Whether given at about 4 or about 12 weeks, second doses were pooled.

There are 14 residues in the CDR3. Trimming at V came to 8 bases and at J to 9 bases, leaving 9 bases not matched to a gene. Germline-derived CDR1 and CDR2 are SQVTM and ANQGSEA. Only in-frame clones appear in the TCRdb table, and some are missing; sequencing was by immunoSEQ multiplex PCR. The sample contains about 130,000 clones, 86% of which appear only once. The study's findings and limits: CD4 TCRs linked to vaccination spanned spike, dominating at 160-218 and 743-854. Females made up more of the donors, who were largely white British, and clonal diversity may have come out too low.

For this clone: Its antigen is unknown.

The specimen comprised peripheral blood, sampled on day 0 of AZD1222 vaccination. The chain employs TRBV29-1 and TRBJ2-1; TRBD2 matches at 14 bases. The TCR originated in an adult in good health. CDR3: CSIQGLAGGGEQFF. CDR3 nucleotides: TGCAGCATACAAGGACTAGCGGGGGGAGGTGAGCAGTTCTTC.